A selection of T cell receptor beta chains follows, all from one sample in a study of T cell responses to AZD1222 COVID-19 vaccine. Assay used: immunoSEQ multiplex PCR; TCRdb lists only in-frame clones, some missing. The sample includes approximately 100,000 clones, 70% to 90% of them seen just once. The specimen comprised peripheral blood, sampled 28 days after the second AZD1222 dose. Source of these receptors: an adult who received the AZD1222 COVID-19 vaccine. The CDR3 runs from the conserved cysteine through the conserved F or W.

V gene	J gene	CDR3 protein
TRBV13	TRBJ2-7	CASSLKNRGYEQYF
TRBV7-8	TRBJ1-2	CASSPGTDYGYTF
TRBV7-2	TRBJ2-7	CASRLGLAGGGEQYF
TRBV3-1/TRBV3-2	TRBJ2-2	CASSAVLPGLAIGELFF
TRBV19	TRBJ1-6	CASSIVLIQGRGSPLHF
TRBV7-2	TRBJ2-4	CASSSFTGTPRRENIQYF
TRBV3-1/TRBV3-2	TRBJ1-2	CASSQSGQGRYTF
TRBV7-2	TRBJ2-7	CASSLESGTYEQYF
TRBV7-8	TRBJ2-7	CASSIRQGDDPGRYF
TRBV5-6	TRBJ1-3	CASSRRQGGNTIYF
TRBV5-4	TRBJ2-1	CASSPGRGPEQFF
TRBV27	TRBJ2-1	CASSRQGPSYNEQFF
TRBV25-1	TRBJ2-1	CASSAAETGGYNEQFF
TRBV4-3	TRBJ2-7	CASSQGGGSGSYEQYF
TRBV2	TRBJ1-5	CASSDSNQPQHF
TRBV5-5	TRBJ2-5	CASNEGLAGVETQYF
TRBV7-3	TRBJ2-2	CASSLLGYRGHGELFF
TRBV4-3	TRBJ1-4	CASSQEVADRRELFF
TRBV24-1	TRBJ2-5	CATSDFPGQGQETQYF
TRBV18	TRBJ2-5	CASSPLSGQGIGETQYF
TRBV9	TRBJ1-6	CASSVTGVNSPLHF
TRBV5-6	TRBJ2-7	CASSLAGTGMDEQYF
TRBV4-2	TRBJ2-1	CASSWTSEAQSNEQFF
TRBV5-1	TRBJ2-5	CASSQTGEETQYF
TRBV5-1	TRBJ2-5	CASSSRPGGRETQYF
TRBV20-1	TRBJ1-4	CRGALGEKLFF
TRBV7-2	TRBJ2-7	CASSLTGTGVEEQYF
TRBV19	TRBJ2-7	CASRRQGADEQYF
TRBV30	TRBJ1-4	CAWSVGRGWTNEKLFF
TRBV6-2/TRBV6-3	TRBJ2-7	CASSRRESEQYF
TRBV29-1	TRBJ1-1	CSAAKGTNTEAFF
TRBV12-5	TRBJ2-3	CASGLVPDSDTQYF
TRBV11-3	TRBJ2-1	CASSLHVASGGSSYNEQFF
TRBV4-3	TRBJ2-7	CASSQDQGTYEQYF
TRBV6-2/TRBV6-3	TRBJ1-2	CASSYQRGTYGYTF
TRBV19	TRBJ2-3	CASSLRQGLMGTDTQYF
TRBV7-2	TRBJ1-5	CASSLLGGTNQPQHF
TRBV28	TRBJ2-1	CASNENRLAGVHNEQFF
TRBV6-4	TRBJ2-2	CASMGNTGELFF
TRBV28	TRBJ1-5	CASKESNQPQHF
TRBV5-4	TRBJ2-4	CASSLSGGAKNIQYF
TRBV12-3/TRBV12-4	TRBJ1-5	CASSLGQSAQHF